This T cell receptor (beta chain) was sequenced in a study of blood T cell repertoires in COVID-19. Some clones are missing from TCRdb's copy, which holds only in-frame ones; the method was immunoSEQ multiplex PCR. The table lists hundreds of thousands of clones, around nine tenths of them singletons. CDR3 length: 16 amino acids. Germline CDR1 KGHSH, CDR2 LQKENI. V lost 4 bases and J lost 0, with 16 bases in between. This chain uses TRBV18 with TRBJ2-7, with D tentatively TRBD2 (6 bases). This TCR derives from a woman aged 25 to 39 with acute COVID-19. The sequenced sample was PBMCs or T cells enriched from blood (not recorded which). CDR3 protein: CASSLSLWGGSYEQYF. The CDR3 nucleotides are TGTGCCAGCTCACTGTCGCTGTGGGGAGGCTCCTACGAGCAGTACTTC.